Following are 18 T cell receptor beta chains from one sample sequenced in a study of human T cells and chemical hapten exposure. Time point reported: healthy volunteer bleed at 6 weeks. Whole blood, unfractionated, served as the material for total RNA extraction. MiXCR was run by TCRdb on the RACE reads, yielding one entry per CDR3 protein. The profile covers more than 60,000 distinct CDR3 sequences, with approximately 8% appearing a single time and roughly 1.4% taken by the ten largest. Sequenced material: whole blood. The receptors here all came from a male donor in good health. Some clones in this sample may be carry-over from other donors' samples.

The CDR3 DNA reads as TGTGCCAGCGGACCTCTGACCCGGGACCAGAACACTGAAGCTTTCTTT. Protein product: CASGPLTRDQNTEAFF. The genes are TRBV5-6 and TRBJ1-1, with D possibly being TRBD1 (5 bases). Trimming removed 7 bases at V and 1 base at J, with 20 bases between. CDR3 size: 16 residues. Germline V CDR1 and CDR2: SGHDT, YYEEEE.

This clonotype was seen only a few times. Written as DNA, the CDR3 is TGTGCCAGCAGCTACCCGACAGGGAAAGAGACCCAGTACTTC. It is translated as CASSYPTGKETQYF. This sequence joins TRBV7-9 and TRBJ2-5; 7 nucleotides line up with TRBD1. CDR1 and CDR2 (germline): SEHNR, FQNEAQ (reference sequence). Germline trimming cut 4 bases from V and 3 bases from J; bases unmatched to any gene: 5. The CDR3 runs to 14 residues.

J is TRBJ1-6 and V is TRBV6-6; D uncertain. The V gene lost 3 bases and the J gene lost 0 bases, with 12 bases spanning the gap. This CDR3 has 17 residues. Per germline, CDR1 MNHNY and CDR2 SVGAGI (reference sequence). This CDR3 is CASSYDQASSYNSPLHF. The CDR3 DNA reads TGTGCCAGCAGTTATGATCAGGCGAGCTCCTATAATTCACCCCTCCACTTT.

The V and J genes are TRBV20-1 and TRBJ2-3; no reliable D call. The CDR3 has 12 residues. Germline V gene lookup returns CDR1 DFQATT and CDR2 SNEGSKA (reference sequence). Trimming took 0 bases from V and 2 from J, leaving 3 bases between them. The CDR3 DNA reads TGCAGTGCTAGAGACCCCACAGATACGCAGTATTTT. Translating it yields CSARDPTDTQYF.

Only a few counts were recorded for this clonotype. The V gene is TRBV5-5, the J gene TRBJ1-5; D perhaps matches TRBD1 (6 bases). The CDR3 totals 16 residues. V was trimmed by 0 bases and J by 7 bases, leaving 17 bases between them. Germline CDR1 and CDR2: SGHKS and YYEKEE (reference sequence). CDR3 bases: TGTGCCAGCAGCTTGGGGCTGACAGGTTTGGGGCAGCCCCAGCATTTT. Translating gives CASSLGLTGLGQPQHF.

This clonotype was observed a few times. This chain links TRBV7-8 with TRBJ2-5, with TRBD2 matching 11 bases. The junction had 7 bases not matched to a gene; V was cut back by 3 bases and J by 1 base. The CDR3 consists of 17 residues. Germline CDR1 is SGHVS and CDR2 is FQNEAQ. CDR3 protein: CASSLPRLAGLQETQYF. CDR3 sequence (DNA): TGTGCCAGCAGCTTGCCACGACTAGCGGGGCTCCAAGAGACCCAGTACTTC. The full variable domain, its missing parts supplied by reference TRBV7-8 and TRBJ2-5, is GAGVSQSPRYKVAKRGQDVALRCDPISGHVSLFWYQQALGQGPEFLTYFQNEAQLDKSGLPSDRFFAERPEGSVSTLKIQRTQQEDSAVYLCASSLPRLAGLQETQYFGPGTRLLVL.

This clonotype was counted at least ten times. The chain is built from TRBV29-1 and TRBJ2-3; D possibly matches TRBD1 or TRBD2 (6 bases each). The V and J ends lost 1 base and 6 bases respectively, with 8 bases between them. The V gene's germline CDR1 is SQVTM and CDR2 ANQGSEA. The CDR3 loop spans 12 amino acids. The CDR3 loop is CSVEGGGDTQYF. The CDR3 nucleotides are TGCAGCGTTGAAGGAGGGGGGGATACGCAGTATTTT.

This clonotype was seen only a few times. The rearrangement uses TRBV20-1 and TRBJ2-7; D uncertain. This CDR3 spans 13 amino acids. CDR1 DFQATT and CDR2 SNEGSKA come from the germline V gene (reference sequence). Trimming took 3 bases from V and 6 from J, leaving 15 bases between them. Here the CDR3 reads CSAREHIQGEQYF. The CDR3 DNA sequence: TGCAGTGCTAGGGAACACATACAAGGCGAGCAGTACTTC.

The chain joins TRBV24-1 to TRBJ2-7; 8 bases match TRBD2. With V trimmed by 1 base and J by 3 bases, 4 bases remained unmatched. The CDR3 is 15 residues long. The germline CDR1 and CDR2 sequences are KGHDR and SFDVKD. CDR3 nucleotides: TGTGCCACCAGTGATTTAAGCGGGGGAATCTACGAGCAGTACTTC. This encodes CATSDLSGGIYEQYF.

In its sample, this clonotype was seen a few times. Sequence at one end of the junction differs from germline and may be a read error. The chain employs TRBV12-5 and TRBJ2-5; 7 nucleotides line up with TRBD1. The CDR3 loop spans 14 amino acids. Germline V lookup: CDR1 LGHNT, CDR2 FRNRAP. The CDR3 here is CASGLGQGGESQYF. In nucleotides, the CDR3 is TGTGCTAGTGGTTTGGGACAGGGTGGAGAGAGCCAGTACTTC. The variable domain in full, with the rest retrieved from reference TRBV12-5 and TRBJ2-5, is DARVTQTPRHKVTEMGQEVTMRCQPILGHNTVFWYRQTMMQGLELLAYFRNRAPLDDSGMPKDRFSAEMPDATLATLKIQPSEPRDSAVYFCASGLGQGGESQYFGPGTRLLVL.

This clonotype appeared many times. The V call is TRBV7-3, the J call TRBJ2-5; TRBD1 aligns across 8 bases. Germline V gene sequence: CDR1 SGHTA, CDR2 FQGTGA. This CDR3 comprises 13 residues. J gave up 6 bases and V 2 bases, and 2 bases lay outside the gene matches. The CDR3 is CASSLDRGQTQYF. Written as DNA, the CDR3 is TGTGCCAGCAGCTTAGACAGGGGACAGACCCAGTACTTC.

This chain connects TRBV5-4 to TRBJ1-1; weak D call: TRBD1 (6 bases). V gave up 0 bases and J gave up 0 bases, with 9 bases separating them. Germline loops: CDR1 SGHNT, CDR2 YYREEE (reference sequence). This CDR3 is built from 15 residues. CDR3 region: CASSLGQGLNTEAFF. The CDR3 bases are TGTGCCAGCAGCTTGGGTCAGGGGTTGAACACTGAAGCTTTCTTT.

The rearrangement uses TRBV6-5 and TRBJ2-1, with TRBD2 matching 8 bases. The CDR3 extends over 15 amino acids. Looked up from germline, CDR1 is MNHEY and CDR2 is SVGAGI. Trimming took 5 bases from V and 4 from J; bases not matched to a gene: 7. The CDR3 bases are TGTGCCAGCAGTGAGCGGGAGCCAATTTACAATGAGCAGTTCTTC. Translating gives CASSEREPIYNEQFF.

The chain carries TRBV29-1 and TRBJ1-2, with 9 bases aligning to TRBD1. CDR3 length equals 13 residues. The junction had 7 bases not matched to a gene; V was cut back by 7 bases and J by 4 bases. Germline V gene lookup returns CDR1 SQVTM and CDR2 ANQGSEA. The CDR3 DNA reads as TGCAGCGGCGGACAGGGGCCCTCCTATGGCTACACCTTC. This encodes CSGGQGPSYGYTF.

CDR3 nucleotide sequence: TGCGCCAGCAGTGGGACAGGGGATACGCAGTATTTT. Its translation is CASSGTGDTQYF. The V and J genes are TRBV10-2 and TRBJ2-3; 8 nucleotides align to TRBD1. V lost 4 bases to trimming and J lost 6 bases; unmatched junction nucleotides: 0. The V gene's germline CDR1 is WSHSY and CDR2 SAAADI. There are 12 residues in the CDR3.

This clonotype has a handful of counts. J is TRBJ2-2 and V is TRBV2; D remains ambiguous. Germline V lookup: CDR1 SNHLY, CDR2 FYNNEI. The CDR3 is 14 amino acids. V shed 2 bases and J shed 1 base, with 5 bases lying between them. In nucleotides, the CDR3 is TGTGCCAGCAGTGAAAGGGAGAACACCGGGGAGCTGTTTTTT. This encodes CASSERENTGELFF. The entire variable domain, with the rest obtained from reference TRBV2 and TRBJ2-2, is as follows: EPEVTQTPSHQVTQMGQEVILRCVPISNHLYFYWYRQILGQKVEFLVSFYNNEISEKSEIFDDQFSVERPDGSNFTLKIRSTKLEDSAMYFCASSERENTGELFFGEGSRLTVL.

This clonotype was picked up many times. One end of the junction fails to match germline, which may point to a read error. The gene calls are TRBV12-3 or TRBV12-4 and TRBJ2-7; the D gene could be TRBD1 or TRBD2 (5 bases each). This CDR3 spans 13 amino acids. The CDR3 reads CASSLNLGTEPNF. The CDR3 coding sequence is TGTGCCAGCAGTTTAAATCTAGGGACGGAGCCCAACTTC.

This clonotype was observed a handful of times. V usage is TRBV6-5 and J usage is TRBJ2-1, with TRBD2 matching 12 bases. Germline V gene sequence: CDR1 MNHEY, CDR2 SVGAGI. The CDR3 contains 15 residues. V shed 6 bases, J shed 4 bases, and the junction held 4 bases outside the gene matches. The CDR3 sequence: CASSSSGRGYNEQFF. The CDR3 nucleotides read TGTGCCAGCAGCTCTAGCGGGAGGGGATACAATGAGCAGTTCTTC.